This T cell receptor (beta chain) was documented in a study of OX40 agonist ivuxolimab in advanced cancers. Turning to the study itself: Hepatocellular carcinoma, melanoma, renal cell or head and neck cancer affected the dose-escalation patients.

CDR3 length equals 17 residues. Germline V gene data show CDR1 as LNHDA and CDR2 as SQIVND (reference sequence). Trimming removed 5 bases from V and 3 bases from J; junction bases left unmatched: 12. The method was immunoSEQ multiplex PCR; TCRdb's version includes in-frame clones alone and lacks a portion of them. The repertoire has 70,000 to 80,000 clones, roughly nine tenths of them found once; the top ten carry 0.4% to 0.5%. The specimen was CD4+ or CD8+ T cells sorted from blood, collected in a trial of the OX40 agonist ivuxolimab. The V and J genes are TRBV19 and TRBJ1-1, with 10 bases matching TRBD1. This sequence was found in an adult with an advanced solid tumor such as melanoma, head and neck, liver or kidney cancer. The CDR3, as DNA: TGTGCCAGTAGTCTCCCCGGGACAGGGGTCTTTGACACTGAAGCTTTCTTT. Residues: CASSLPGTGVFDTEAFF.